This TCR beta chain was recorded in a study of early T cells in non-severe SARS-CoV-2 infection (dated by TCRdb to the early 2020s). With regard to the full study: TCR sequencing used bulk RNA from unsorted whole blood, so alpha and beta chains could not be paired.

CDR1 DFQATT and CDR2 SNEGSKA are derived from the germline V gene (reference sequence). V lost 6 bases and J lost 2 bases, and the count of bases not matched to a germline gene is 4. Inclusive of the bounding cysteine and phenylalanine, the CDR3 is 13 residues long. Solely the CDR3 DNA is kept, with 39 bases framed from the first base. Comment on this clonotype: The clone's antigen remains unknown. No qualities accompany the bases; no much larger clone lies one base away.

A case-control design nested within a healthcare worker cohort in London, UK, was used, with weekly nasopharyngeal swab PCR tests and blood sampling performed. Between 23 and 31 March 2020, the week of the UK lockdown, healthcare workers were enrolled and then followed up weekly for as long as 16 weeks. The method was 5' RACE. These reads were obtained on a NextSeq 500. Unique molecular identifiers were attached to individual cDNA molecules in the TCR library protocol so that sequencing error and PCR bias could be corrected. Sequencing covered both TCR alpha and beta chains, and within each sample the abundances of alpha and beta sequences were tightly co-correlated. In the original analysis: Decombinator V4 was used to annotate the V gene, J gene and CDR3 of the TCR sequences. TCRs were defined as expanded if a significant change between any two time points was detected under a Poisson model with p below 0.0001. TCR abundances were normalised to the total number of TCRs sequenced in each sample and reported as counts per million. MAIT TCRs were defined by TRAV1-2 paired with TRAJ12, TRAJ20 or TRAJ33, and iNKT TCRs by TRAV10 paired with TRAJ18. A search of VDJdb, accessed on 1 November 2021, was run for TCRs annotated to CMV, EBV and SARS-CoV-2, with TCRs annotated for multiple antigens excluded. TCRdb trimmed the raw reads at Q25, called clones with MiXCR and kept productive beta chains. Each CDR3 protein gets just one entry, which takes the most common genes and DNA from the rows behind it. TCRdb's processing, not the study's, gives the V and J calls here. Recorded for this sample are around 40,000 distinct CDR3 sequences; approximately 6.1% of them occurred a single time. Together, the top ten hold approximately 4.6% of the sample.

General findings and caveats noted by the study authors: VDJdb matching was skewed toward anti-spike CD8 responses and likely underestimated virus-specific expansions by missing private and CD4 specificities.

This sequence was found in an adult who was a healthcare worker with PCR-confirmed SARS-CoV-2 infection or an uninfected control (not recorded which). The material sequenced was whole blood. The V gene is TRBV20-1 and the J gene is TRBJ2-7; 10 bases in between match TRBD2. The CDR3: CSARTSGTYEQYF. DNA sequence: TGCAGTGCGCGGACTAGCGGTACCTACGAGCAGTACTTC.